This T cell receptor beta chain was found in a study of T cell responses to AZD1222 COVID-19 vaccine. Method: immunoSEQ multiplex PCR; TCRdb's copy keeps in-frame clones and lacks some. This table holds 150,000 to 250,000 clones, roughly 92% found once. CDR3 length equals 14 residues. V dropped 5 bases and J dropped 0 bases, with 11 bases sitting between them. The germline CDR1 and CDR2 sequences are GTSNPN and SVGIG (reference sequence). This clone was observed a few times. Sequencing used peripheral blood, obtained 28 days after the second AZD1222 dose. V gene TRBV30 combines with J gene TRBJ1-3, with D perhaps TRBD1 (6 bases). The sequence derives from an adult who received the AZD1222 COVID-19 vaccine. The DNA of the CDR3 is TGTGCCTGGGCTACAGGGAACTCTGGAAACACCATATATTTT. This gives the protein CAWATGNSGNTIYF.